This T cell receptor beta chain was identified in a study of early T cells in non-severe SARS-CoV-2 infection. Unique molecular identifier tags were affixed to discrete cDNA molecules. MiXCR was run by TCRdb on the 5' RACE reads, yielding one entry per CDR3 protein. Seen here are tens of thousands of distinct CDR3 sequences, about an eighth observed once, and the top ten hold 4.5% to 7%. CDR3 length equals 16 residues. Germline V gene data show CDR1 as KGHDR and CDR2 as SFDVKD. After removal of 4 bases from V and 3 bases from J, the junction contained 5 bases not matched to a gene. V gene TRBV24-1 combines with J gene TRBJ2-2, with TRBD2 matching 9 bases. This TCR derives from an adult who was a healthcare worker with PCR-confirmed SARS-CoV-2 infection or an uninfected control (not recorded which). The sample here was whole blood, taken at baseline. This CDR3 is CATSDPSGTHTGELFF. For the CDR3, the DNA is TGTGCCACCAGTGACCCTAGCGGGACTCACACCGGGGAGCTGTTTTTT.